This T cell receptor (beta chain) appears in the sequencing data of a study of immune reconstitution after stem cell transplant in scleroderma. From the RT-PCR reads, TCRdb called clonotypes with MiXCR, one entry per CDR3 protein. This sample has hundreds of distinct CDR3 sequences; less than 9.5% occur once, and the top ten carry approximately 33%. This clonotype is judged medium-sized. CDR1 and CDR2 from the germline V gene are DFQATT and SNEGSKA (reference sequence). This CDR3 spans 16 amino acids. The V and J ends lost 3 bases and 1 base respectively, with 18 bases between them. V is TRBV20-1 and J is TRBJ1-1; D call uncertain. The sample was acquired before or after autologous hematopoietic stem cell transplantation (not recorded which). The TCR originated in a male donor with systemic sclerosis. CDR3 loop: CSARHGSFLKNTEAFF. The CDR3 nucleotides read TGCAGTGCTAGGCACGGATCGTTTTTAAAGAACACTGAAGCTTTCTTT.